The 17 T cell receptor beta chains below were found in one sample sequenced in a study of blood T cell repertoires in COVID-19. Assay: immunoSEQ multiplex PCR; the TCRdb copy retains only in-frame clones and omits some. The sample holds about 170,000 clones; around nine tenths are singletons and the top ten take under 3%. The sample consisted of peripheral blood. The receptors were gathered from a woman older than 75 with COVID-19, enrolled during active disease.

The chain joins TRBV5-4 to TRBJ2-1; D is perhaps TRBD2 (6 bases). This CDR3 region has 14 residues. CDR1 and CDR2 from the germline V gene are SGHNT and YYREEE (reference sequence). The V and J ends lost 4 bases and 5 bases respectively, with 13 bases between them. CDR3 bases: TGTGCCAGCAGCCCGAGCTGGGGGGACAATGAGCAGTTCTTC. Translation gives CASSPSWGDNEQFF. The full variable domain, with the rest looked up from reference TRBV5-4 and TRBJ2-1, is ETGVTQSPTHLIKTRGQQVTLRCSSQSGHNTVSWYQQALGQGPQFIFQYYREEENGRGNFPPRFSGLQFPNYSSELNVNALELDDSALYLCASSPSWGDNEQFFGPGTRLTVL.

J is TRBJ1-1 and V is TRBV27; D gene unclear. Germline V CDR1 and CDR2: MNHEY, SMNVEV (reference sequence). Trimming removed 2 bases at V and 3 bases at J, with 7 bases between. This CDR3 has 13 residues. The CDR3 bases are TGTGCCAGCAGTTTAACGGGGTACACTGAAGCTTTCTTT. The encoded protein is CASSLTGYTEAFF.

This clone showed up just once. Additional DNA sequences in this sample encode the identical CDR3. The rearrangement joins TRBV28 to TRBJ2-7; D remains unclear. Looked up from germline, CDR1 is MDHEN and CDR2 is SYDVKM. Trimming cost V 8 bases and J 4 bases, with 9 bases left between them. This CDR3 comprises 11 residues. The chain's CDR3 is CASSLRYEQYF. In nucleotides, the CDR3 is TGTGCCAGCTCACTTCGGTACGAGCAGTACTTC.

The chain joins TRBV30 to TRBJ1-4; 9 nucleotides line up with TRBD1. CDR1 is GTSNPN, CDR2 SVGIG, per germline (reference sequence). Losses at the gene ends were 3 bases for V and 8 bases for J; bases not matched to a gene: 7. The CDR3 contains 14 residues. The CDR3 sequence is CAWRGTGREEKLFF. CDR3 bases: TGTGCCTGGAGGGGGACAGGGAGGGAGGAAAAACTGTTTTTT.

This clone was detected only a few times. The DNA for the CDR3 is TGCAGTGCTAGTCCCAGGGAAGCTTTCTTT. Amino acid sequence: CSASPREAFF. The rearrangement links TRBV20-1 to TRBJ1-1, with unresolved D. Trimming removed 3 bases at V and 8 bases at J, with 7 bases between. Germline V gene data show CDR1 as DFQATT and CDR2 as SNEGSKA (reference sequence). The CDR3 spans 10 residues.

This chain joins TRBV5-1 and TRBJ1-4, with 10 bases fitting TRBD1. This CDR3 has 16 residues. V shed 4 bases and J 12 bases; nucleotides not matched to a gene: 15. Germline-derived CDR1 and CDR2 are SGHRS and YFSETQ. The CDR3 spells CASSPTPGQGISQLFF. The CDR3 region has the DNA TGCGCCAGCAGCCCTACACCGGGACAGGGGATCTCCCAACTGTTTTTT.

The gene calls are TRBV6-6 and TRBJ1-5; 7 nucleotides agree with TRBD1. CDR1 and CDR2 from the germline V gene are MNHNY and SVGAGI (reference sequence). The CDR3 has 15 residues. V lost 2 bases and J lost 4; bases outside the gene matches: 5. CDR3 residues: CASSYLSTGNQPQHF. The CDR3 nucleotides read TGTGCCAGCAGTTACCTTTCGACAGGGAATCAGCCCCAGCATTTT.

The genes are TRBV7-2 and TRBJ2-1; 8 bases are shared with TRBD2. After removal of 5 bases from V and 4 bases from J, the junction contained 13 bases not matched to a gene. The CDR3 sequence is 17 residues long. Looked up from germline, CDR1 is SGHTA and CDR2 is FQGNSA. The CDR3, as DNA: TGTGCCAGCAGCACCGACCGGGGGGGGGTCCGTTACAATGAGCAGTTCTTC. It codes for CASSTDRGGVRYNEQFF.

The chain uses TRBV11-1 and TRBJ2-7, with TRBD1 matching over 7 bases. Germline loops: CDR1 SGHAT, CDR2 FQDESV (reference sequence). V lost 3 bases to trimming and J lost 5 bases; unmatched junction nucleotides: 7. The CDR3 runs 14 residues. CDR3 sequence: CASSLWDRSNEQYF. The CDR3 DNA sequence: TGTGCCAGCAGCTTGTGGGACAGAAGTAACGAGCAGTACTTC.

Written as DNA, the CDR3 is TGTGCCAGCTCACCGGGACAGGAGAGCACCGGGGAGCTGTTTTTT. Translating it yields CASSPGQESTGELFF. This sequence joins TRBV18 and TRBJ2-2; 8 bases fit TRBD1. Trimming cost V 3 bases and J 4 bases; bases outside gene matches: 4. This CDR3 is 15 amino acids long. The germline V gene has CDR1 KGHSH and CDR2 LQKENI.

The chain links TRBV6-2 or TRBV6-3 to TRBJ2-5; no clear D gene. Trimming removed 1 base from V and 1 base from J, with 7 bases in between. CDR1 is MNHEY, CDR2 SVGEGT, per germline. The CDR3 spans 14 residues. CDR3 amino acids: CASSYLRRQETQYF. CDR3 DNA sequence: TGTGCCAGCAGTTACTTGCGGCGCCAAGAGACCCAGTACTTC.

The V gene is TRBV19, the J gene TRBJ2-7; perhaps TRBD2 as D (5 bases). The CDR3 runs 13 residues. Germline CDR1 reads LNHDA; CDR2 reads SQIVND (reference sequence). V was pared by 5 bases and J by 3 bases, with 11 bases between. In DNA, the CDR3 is TGTGCCAGTAGTCCCGGGGTTAACTACGAGCAGTACTTC. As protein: CASSPGVNYEQYF.

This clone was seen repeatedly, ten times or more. CDR3 DNA: TGTGCCAGCAGTAAGCGGGAGGAACCGGCCGAGCAGTACTTC. Its protein is CASSKREEPAEQYF. The J gene is TRBJ2-7, the V gene TRBV2; TRBD2 aligns across 9 bases. The CDR3 extends over 14 amino acids. Germline V gives CDR1 SNHLY, CDR2 FYNNEI. The V and J ends lost 5 bases and 6 bases, in that order; junction bases with no gene match: 8. Looking up the rest from reference TRBV2 and TRBJ2-7 gives the full variable domain: EPEVTQTPSHQVTQMGQEVILRCVPISNHLYFYWYRQILGQKVEFLVSFYNNEISEKSEIFDDQFSVERPDGSNFTLKIRSTKLEDSAMYFCASSKREEPAEQYFGPGTRLTVT.

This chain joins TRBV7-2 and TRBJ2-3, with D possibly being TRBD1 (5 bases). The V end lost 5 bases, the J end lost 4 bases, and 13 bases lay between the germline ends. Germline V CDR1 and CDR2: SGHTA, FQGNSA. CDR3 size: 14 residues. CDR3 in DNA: TGTGCCAGCAGCCCAGGTTACAGGTCAGATACGCAGTATTTT. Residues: CASSPGYRSDTQYF.

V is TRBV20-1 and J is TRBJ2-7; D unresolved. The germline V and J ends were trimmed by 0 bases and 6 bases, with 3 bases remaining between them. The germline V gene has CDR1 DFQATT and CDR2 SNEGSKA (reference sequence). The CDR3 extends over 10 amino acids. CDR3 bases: TGCAGTGCTAGAGATCGCGAGCAGTACTTC. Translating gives CSARDREQYF.

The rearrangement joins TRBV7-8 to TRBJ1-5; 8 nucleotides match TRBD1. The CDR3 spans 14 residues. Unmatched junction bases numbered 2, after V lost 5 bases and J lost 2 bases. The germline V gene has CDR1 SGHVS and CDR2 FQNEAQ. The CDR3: CASSPDRGNQPQHF. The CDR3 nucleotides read TGTGCCAGCAGCCCGGACAGGGGCAATCAGCCCCAGCATTTT.

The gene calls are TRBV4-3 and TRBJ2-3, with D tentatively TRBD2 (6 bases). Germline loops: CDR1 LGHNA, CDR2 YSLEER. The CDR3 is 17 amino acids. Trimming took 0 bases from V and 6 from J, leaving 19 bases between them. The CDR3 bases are TGCGCCAGCAGCCAAGATAGGGTGGTGGAGGGCCTGGATACGCAGTATTTT. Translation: CASSQDRVVEGLDTQYF.